One sample yielded the 6 T cell receptor beta chains listed below, sequenced in a study of T-cell reconstitution after alpha-beta-depleted transplantation in children. The TCRbeta library incorporated unique molecular identifiers. MiXCR was run by TCRdb on the PCR reads, yielding one entry per CDR3 protein. Among about 500,000 distinct CDR3 sequences listed, 10% to 12% were seen once. Source: PBMCs, mostly from graft donor cells, taken 180 days after TCRalphabeta/CD19-depleted stem cell transplant. Receptors were obtained from a female patient aged 2 to 10 who had a stem cell transplant for aplastic anemia, so the T cells may come from the graft donor.

This chain connects TRBV21-1 to TRBJ2-7. TRBV21-1 has pseudogene status. There are 12 residues in the CDR3. The CDR3 DNA reads as TGTGCCAGCCCTTTAGGGTCGGACGAGCAGTACGTC. Its protein product is CASPLGSDEQYV.

The chain is built from TRBV5-4 and TRBJ2-7; the match to TRBD1 covers 9 bases. CDR3 size: 15 residues. CDR1 and CDR2 from the germline V gene are SGHNT and YYREEE (reference sequence). Trimming at V came to 0 bases and at J to 5 bases, leaving 6 bases not matched to a gene. The CDR3 nucleotides are TGTGCCAGCAGCTTGGACGGACAGGGGTTCAACGAGCAGTACTTC. This codes for CASSLDGQGFNEQYF.

The chain uses TRBV4-3 and TRBJ1-2; no clear D gene. Between the trimmed V and J ends, which lost 0 bases and 5 bases, there was a span of 7 bases. Per the germline V gene, CDR1 is LGHNA and CDR2 is YSLEER. The CDR3 is made up of 13 amino acids. The CDR3 loop is CASSQENLYGYTF. Here the CDR3 DNA reads TGCGCCAGCAGCCAAGAGAATCTTTATGGCTACACCTTC.

Ten or more counts support this clonotype. The chain links TRBV28 to TRBJ1-2; D is possibly TRBD1 (5 bases). Trimming shortened V by 3 bases and J by 4 bases, and 21 bases separated the two germline ends. Germline-derived CDR1 and CDR2 are MDHEN and SYDVKM. This CDR3 has 17 residues. CDR3 DNA sequence: TGTGCCAGCAGTTTCGGTAGGGGCGTCCCAAAAGTCTATGGCTACACCTTC. This codes for CASSFGRGVPKVYGYTF.

This clonotype was counted between two and nine times. The chain joins TRBV24-1 to TRBJ2-7, with TRBD2 matching 8 bases. The trim removed 7 bases at V and 1 base at J, leaving 2 bases unmatched. The CDR3 spans 13 residues. Germline-derived CDR1 and CDR2 are KGHDR and SFDVKD. The CDR3 is CATRAGGSYEQYF. CDR3 coding DNA: TGTGCCACCAGGGCGGGGGGATCCTACGAGCAGTACTTC.

In this sample, this clonotype turned up many times. The chain carries TRBV7-9 and TRBJ2-3; D unclear. Germline lookup yields CDR1 SEHNR and CDR2 FQNEAQ (reference sequence). The germline V and J ends were trimmed by 4 bases and 4 bases, with 9 bases remaining between them. There are 13 residues in the CDR3. The CDR3 sequence: CASSSPQSDTQYF. CDR3 DNA: TGTGCCAGCAGCTCCCCCCAATCAGATACGCAGTATTTT.